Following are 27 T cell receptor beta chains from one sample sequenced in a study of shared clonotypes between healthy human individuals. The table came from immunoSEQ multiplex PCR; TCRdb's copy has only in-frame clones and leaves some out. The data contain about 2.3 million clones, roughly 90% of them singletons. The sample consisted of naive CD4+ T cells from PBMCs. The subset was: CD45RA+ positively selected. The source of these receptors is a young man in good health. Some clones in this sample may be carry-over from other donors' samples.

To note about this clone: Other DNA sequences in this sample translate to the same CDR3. The CDR3: CASSYQTGANTGELFF. CDR3 bases: TGTGCCAGCAGTTATCAGACAGGGGCGAACACCGGGGAGCTGTTTTTT. The chain joins TRBV6-5 to TRBJ2-2; 8 nucleotides agree with TRBD1. The germline V gene encodes CDR1 MNHEY and CDR2 SVGAGI. With V trimmed by 3 bases and J by 0 bases, 3 bases remained unmatched. CDR3 length equals 16 residues.

The CDR3 DNA is TGTGCCAGCAGTCCCCGGATGGCGGGACTGAACACCGGGGAGCTGTTTTTT. Its translation: CASSPRMAGLNTGELFF. V and J are TRBV14 and TRBJ2-2; maybe TRBD2 (6 bases). The V end was cut by 6 bases, the J end by 1 base, with 18 bases between. In germline, CDR1 is SGHDN, CDR2 FVKESK. The CDR3 is made up of 17 amino acids.

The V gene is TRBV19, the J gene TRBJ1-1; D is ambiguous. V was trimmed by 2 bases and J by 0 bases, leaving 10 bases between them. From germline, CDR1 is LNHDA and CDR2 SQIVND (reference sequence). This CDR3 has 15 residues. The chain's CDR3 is CASSIMVQMNTEAFF. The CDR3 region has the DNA TGTGCCAGTAGTATAATGGTGCAGATGAACACTGAAGCTTTCTTT.

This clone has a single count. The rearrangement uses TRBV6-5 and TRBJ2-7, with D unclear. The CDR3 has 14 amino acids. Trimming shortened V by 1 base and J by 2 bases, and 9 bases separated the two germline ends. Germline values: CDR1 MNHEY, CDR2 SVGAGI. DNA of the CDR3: TGTGCCAGCAGTTACTTCGACCGTACCTACGAGCAGTACTTC. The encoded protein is CASSYFDRTYEQYF.

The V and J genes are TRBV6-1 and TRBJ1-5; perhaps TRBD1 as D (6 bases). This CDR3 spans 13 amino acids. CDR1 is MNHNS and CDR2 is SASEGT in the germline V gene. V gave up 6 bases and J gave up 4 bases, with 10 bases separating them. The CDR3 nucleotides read TGTGCCAGCAGGGCAACAGGGAATCAGCCCCAGCATTTT. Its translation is CASRATGNQPQHF.

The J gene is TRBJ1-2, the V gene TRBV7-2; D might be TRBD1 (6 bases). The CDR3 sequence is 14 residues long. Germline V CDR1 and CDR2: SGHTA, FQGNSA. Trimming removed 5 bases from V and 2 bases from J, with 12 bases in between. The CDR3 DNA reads TGTGCCAGCAGCACCAGGACAGCGAACTATGGCTACACCTTC. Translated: CASSTRTANYGYTF.

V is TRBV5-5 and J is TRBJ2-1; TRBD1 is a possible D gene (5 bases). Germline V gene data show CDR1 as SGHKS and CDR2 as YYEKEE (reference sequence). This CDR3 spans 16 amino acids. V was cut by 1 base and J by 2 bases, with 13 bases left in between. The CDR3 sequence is CASSLFRAVTYNEQFF. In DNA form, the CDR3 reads TGTGCCAGCAGCTTGTTCAGGGCAGTTACCTACAATGAGCAGTTCTTC. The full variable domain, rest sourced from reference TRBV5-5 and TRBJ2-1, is DAGVTQSPTHLIKTRGQQVTLRCSPISGHKSVSWYQQVLGQGPQFIFQYYEKEERGRGNFPDRFSARQFPNYSSELNVNALLLGDSALYLCASSLFRAVTYNEQFFGPGTRLTVL.

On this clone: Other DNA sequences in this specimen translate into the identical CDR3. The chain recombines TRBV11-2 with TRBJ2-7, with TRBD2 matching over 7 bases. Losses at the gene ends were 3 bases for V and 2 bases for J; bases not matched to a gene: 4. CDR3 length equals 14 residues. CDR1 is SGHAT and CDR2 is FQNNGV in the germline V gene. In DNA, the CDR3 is TGTGCCAGCAGCTTGGCCAGCGGGGCCTACGAGCAGTACTTC. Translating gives CASSLASGAYEQYF. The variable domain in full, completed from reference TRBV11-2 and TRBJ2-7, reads EAGVAQSPRYKIIEKRQSVAFWCNPISGHATLYWYQQILGQGPKLLIQFQNNGVVDDSQLPKDRFSAERLKGVDSTLKIQPAKLEDSAVYLCASSLASGAYEQYFGPGTRLTVT.

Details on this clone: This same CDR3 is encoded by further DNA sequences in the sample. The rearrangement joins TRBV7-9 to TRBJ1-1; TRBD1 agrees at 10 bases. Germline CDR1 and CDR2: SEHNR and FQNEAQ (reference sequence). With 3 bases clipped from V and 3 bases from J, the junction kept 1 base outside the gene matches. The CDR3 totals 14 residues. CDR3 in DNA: TGTGCCAGCAGCTTCGGACAGGGGGACACTGAAGCTTTCTTT. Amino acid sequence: CASSFGQGDTEAFF.

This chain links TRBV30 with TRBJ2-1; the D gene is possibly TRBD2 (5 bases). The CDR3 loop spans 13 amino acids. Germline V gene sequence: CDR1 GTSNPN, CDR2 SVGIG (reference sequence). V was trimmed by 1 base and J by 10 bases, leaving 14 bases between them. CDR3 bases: TGTGCCTGGAGTGCCCGTTCGAGAGGGGAGCAGTTCTTC. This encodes CAWSARSRGEQFF.

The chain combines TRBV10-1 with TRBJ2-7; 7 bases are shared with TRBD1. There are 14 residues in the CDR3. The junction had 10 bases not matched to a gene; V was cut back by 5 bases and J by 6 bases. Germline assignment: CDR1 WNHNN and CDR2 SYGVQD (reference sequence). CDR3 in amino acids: CASSTDRVGSEQYF. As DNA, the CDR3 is TGCGCCAGCAGTACCGACAGGGTGGGGAGCGAGCAGTACTTC.

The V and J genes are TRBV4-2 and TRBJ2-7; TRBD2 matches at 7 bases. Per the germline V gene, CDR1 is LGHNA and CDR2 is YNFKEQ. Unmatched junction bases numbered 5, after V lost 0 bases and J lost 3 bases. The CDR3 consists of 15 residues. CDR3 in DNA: TGTGCCAGCAGCCAAGAGGGGACTACCCACTACGAGCAGTACTTC. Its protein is CASSQEGTTHYEQYF.

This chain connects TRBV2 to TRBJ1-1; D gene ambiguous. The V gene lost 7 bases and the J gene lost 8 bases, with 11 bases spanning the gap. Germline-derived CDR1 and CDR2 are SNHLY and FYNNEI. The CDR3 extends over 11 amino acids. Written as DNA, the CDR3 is TGTGCCAGCAAAGCCAGTTACGAAGCTTTCTTT. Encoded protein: CASKASYEAFF.

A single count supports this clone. The CDR3 DNA reads as TGTGCCAGCAGCCCGCGGAACCTGGGCCGATTGAACACTGAAGCTTTCTTT. The encoded protein is CASSPRNLGRLNTEAFF. The chain couples TRBV5-4 to TRBJ1-1; D not resolved. Germline-derived CDR1 and CDR2 are SGHNT and YYREEE (reference sequence). The CDR3 has 17 residues. V gave up 4 bases and J gave up 0 bases, with 19 bases separating them.

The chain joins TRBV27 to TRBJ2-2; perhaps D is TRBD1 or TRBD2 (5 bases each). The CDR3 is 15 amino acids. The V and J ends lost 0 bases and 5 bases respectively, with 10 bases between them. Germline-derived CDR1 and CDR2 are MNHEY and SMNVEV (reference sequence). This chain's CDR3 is CASSLSGVSTGELFF. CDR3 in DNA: TGTGCCAGCAGTTTATCGGGGGTTAGTACCGGGGAGCTGTTTTTT.

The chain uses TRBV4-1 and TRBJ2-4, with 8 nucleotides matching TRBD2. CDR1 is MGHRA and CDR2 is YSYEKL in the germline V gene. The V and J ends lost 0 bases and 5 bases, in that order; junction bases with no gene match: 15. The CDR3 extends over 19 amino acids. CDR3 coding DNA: TGCGCCAGCAGCCAAGAGAAGGGGAGCGGGAGACCCCTGGAAAACATTCAGTACTTC. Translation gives CASSQEKGSGRPLENIQYF.

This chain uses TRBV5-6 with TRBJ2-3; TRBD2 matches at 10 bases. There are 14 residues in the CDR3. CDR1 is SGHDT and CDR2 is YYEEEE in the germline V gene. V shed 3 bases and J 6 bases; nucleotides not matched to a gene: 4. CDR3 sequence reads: CASSSAGGADTQYF. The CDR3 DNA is TGTGCCAGCAGCTCAGCGGGAGGGGCGGATACGCAGTATTTT.

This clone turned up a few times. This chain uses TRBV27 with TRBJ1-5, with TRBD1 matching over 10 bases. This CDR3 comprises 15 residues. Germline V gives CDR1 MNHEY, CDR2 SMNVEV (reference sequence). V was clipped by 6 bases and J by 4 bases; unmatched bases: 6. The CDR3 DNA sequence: TGTGCCAGCAGGCCAGGGACAGGGGCGAATCAGCCCCAGCATTTT. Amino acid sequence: CASRPGTGANQPQHF.

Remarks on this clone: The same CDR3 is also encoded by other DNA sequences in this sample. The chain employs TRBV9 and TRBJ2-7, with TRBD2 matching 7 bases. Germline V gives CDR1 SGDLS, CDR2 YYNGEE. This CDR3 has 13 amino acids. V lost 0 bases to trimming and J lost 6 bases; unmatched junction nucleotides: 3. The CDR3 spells CASSVVSGGEQYF. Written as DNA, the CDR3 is TGTGCCAGCAGCGTAGTTTCGGGAGGCGAGCAGTACTTC.

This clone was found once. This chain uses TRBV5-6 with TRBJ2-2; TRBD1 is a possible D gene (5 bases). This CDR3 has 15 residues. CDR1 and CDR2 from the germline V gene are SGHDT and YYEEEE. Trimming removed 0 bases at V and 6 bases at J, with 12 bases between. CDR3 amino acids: CASSLALGVPGELFF. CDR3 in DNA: TGTGCCAGCAGCTTGGCTTTAGGGGTCCCCGGGGAGCTGTTTTTT.

The CDR3 loop reads CASSSPPETQYF. Here the CDR3 DNA reads TGTGCCAGCAGCTCCCCTCCCGAGACCCAGTACTTC. The V gene is TRBV7-9, the J gene TRBJ2-5; D remains unclear. Germline CDR1 is SEHNR and CDR2 is FQNEAQ (reference sequence). The CDR3 is 12 residues long. The V and J ends lost 4 bases and 5 bases respectively, with 8 bases between them. The full variable domain, rest sourced from reference TRBV7-9 and TRBJ2-5, is DTGVSQNPRHKITKRGQNVTFRCDPISEHNRLYWYRQTLGQGPEFLTYFQNEAQLEKSRLLSDRFSAERPKGSFSTLEIQRTEQGDSAMYLCASSSPPETQYFGPGTRLLVL.

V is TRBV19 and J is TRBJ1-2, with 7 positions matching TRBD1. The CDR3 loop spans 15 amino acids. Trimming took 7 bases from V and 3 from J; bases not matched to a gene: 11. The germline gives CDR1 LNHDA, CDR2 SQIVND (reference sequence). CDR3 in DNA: TGTGCCAGTACCCCGCCGGGACAGTTACACTATGGCTACACCTTC. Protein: CASTPPGQLHYGYTF.

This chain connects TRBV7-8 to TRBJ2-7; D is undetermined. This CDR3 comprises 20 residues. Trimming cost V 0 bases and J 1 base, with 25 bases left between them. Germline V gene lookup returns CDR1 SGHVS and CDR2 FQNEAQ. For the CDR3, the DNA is TGTGCCAGCAGCTTAGCGCCTATCAGTTATGGGAATACCCCATCCTACGAGCAGTACTTC. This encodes CASSLAPISYGNTPSYEQYF. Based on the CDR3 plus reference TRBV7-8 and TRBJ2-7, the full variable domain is GAGVSQSPRYKVAKRGQDVALRCDPISGHVSLFWYQQALGQGPEFLTYFQNEAQLDKSGLPSDRFFAERPEGSVSTLKIQRTQQEDSAVYLCASSLAPISYGNTPSYEQYFGPGTRLTVT.

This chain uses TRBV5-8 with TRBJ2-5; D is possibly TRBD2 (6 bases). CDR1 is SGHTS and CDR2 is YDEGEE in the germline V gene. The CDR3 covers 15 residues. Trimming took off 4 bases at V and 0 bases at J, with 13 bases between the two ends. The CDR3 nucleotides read TGTGCCAGCAGCCCGCTGGGGGGTTACCAAGAGACCCAGTACTTC. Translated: CASSPLGGYQETQYF.

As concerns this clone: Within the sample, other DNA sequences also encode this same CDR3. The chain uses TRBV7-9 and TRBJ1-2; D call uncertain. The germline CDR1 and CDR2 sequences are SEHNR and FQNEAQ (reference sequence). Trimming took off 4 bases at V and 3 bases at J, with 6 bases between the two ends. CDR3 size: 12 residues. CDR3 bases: TGTGCCAGCAGCTCCGGGGACTATGGCTACACCTTC. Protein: CASSSGDYGYTF. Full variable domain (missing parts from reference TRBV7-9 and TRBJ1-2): DTGVSQNPRHKITKRGQNVTFRCDPISEHNRLYWYRQTLGQGPEFLTYFQNEAQLEKSRLLSDRFSAERPKGSFSTLEIQRTEQGDSAMYLCASSSGDYGYTFGSGTRLTVV.

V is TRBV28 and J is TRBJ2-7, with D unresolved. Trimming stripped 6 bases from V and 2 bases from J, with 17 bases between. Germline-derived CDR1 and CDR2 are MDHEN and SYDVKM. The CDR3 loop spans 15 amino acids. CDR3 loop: CASSHGFRAPYEQYF. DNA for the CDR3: TGTGCCAGCAGCCACGGGTTTCGGGCTCCCTACGAGCAGTACTTC. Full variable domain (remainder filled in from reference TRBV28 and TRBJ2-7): DVKVTQSSRYLVKRTGEKVFLECVQDMDHENMFWYRQDPGLGLRLIYFSYDVKMKEKGDIPEGYSVSREKKERFSLILESASTNQTSMYLCASSHGFRAPYEQYFGPGTRLTVT.

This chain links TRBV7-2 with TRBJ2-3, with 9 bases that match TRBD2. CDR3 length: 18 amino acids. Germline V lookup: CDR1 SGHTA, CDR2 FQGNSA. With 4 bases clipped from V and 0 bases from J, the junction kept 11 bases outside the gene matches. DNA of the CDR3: TGTGCCAGCAGCTCAATCGTGGGCGGGAGGGTAAGCACAGATACGCAGTATTTT. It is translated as CASSSIVGGRVSTDTQYF.